This T cell receptor (beta chain) is drawn from a study of shared clonotypes between healthy human individuals. The table lists this clone with a count of one. The authors split each subset's genomic DNA evenly across several immunoSEQ plates. Profiling relied on immunoSEQ multiplex PCR, and the TCRdb table lists in-frame clones only, not all of them. The repertoire consists of 2 million to 2.5 million clones, with roughly 93% occurring once and the leading ten covering approximately 0.4%. Germline CDR1 is MNHNS and CDR2 is SASEGT. Trimming stripped 5 bases from V and 3 bases from J, with 10 bases between. The length of the CDR3 is 14 residues.

The clonotype was recovered from a man aged 18 to 29 in good health. Some clones in this sample may be carry-over from other donors' samples. Sequencing was performed on naive CD4+ T cells from PBMCs. Subset defined: CD45RA+ positively selected. The chain links TRBV6-1 to TRBJ1-4, with a possible D match to TRBD1 (5 bases). The CDR3 DNA sequence: TGTGCCAGCAGTAGGGGTTCGCCTAATGAAAAACTGTTTTTT. This codes for CASSRGSPNEKLFF.